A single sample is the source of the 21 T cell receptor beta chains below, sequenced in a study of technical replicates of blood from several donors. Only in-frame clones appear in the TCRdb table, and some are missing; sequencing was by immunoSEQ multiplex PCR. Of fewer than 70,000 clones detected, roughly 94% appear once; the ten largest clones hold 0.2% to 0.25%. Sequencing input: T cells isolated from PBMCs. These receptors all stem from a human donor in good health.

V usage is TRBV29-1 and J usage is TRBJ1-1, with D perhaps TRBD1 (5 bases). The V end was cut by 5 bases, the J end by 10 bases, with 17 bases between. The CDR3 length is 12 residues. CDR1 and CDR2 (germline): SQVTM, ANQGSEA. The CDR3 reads CSVWALGLGAFF. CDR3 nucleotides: TGCAGCGTTTGGGCATTGGGGCTGGGAGCTTTCTTT.

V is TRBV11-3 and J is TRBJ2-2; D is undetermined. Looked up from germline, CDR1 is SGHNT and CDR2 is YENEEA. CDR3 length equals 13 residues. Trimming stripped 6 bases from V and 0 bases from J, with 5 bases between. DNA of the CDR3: TGTGCCAGCAGGGGCTCGAACACCGGGGAGCTGTTTTTT. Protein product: CASRGSNTGELFF.

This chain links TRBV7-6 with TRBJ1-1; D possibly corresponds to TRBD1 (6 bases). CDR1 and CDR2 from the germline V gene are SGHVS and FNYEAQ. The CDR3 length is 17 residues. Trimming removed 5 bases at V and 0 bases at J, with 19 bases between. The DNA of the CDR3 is TGTGCCAGCAGCCTGGGGGGGCCAGAGGGGATGAACACTGAAGCTTTCTTT. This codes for CASSLGGPEGMNTEAFF.

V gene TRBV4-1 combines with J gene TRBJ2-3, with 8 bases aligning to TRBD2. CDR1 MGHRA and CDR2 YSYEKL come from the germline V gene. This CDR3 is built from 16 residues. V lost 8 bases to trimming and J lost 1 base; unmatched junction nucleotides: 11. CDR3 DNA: TGCGCCAGCGCGTACCCCGGGCGGGGGGGCACAGATACGCAGTATTTT. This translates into CASAYPGRGGTDTQYF.

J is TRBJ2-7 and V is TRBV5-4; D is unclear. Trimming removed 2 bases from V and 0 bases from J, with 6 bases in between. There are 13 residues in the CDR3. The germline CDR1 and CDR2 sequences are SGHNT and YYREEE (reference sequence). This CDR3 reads CASSLPSSYEQYF. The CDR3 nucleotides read TGTGCCAGCAGCTTACCGAGCTCCTACGAGCAGTACTTC.

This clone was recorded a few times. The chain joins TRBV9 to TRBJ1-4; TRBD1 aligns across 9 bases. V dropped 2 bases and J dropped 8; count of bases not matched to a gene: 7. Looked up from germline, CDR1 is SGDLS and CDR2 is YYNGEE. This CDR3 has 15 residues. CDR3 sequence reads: CASSVRDRAVEKLFF. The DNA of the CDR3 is TGTGCCAGCAGCGTCAGGGACAGGGCTGTCGAAAAACTGTTTTTT.

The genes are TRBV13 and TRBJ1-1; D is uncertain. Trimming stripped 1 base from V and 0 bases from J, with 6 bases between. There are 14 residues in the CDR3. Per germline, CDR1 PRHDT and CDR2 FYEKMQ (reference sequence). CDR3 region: CASSLVSMNTEAFF. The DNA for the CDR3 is TGTGCCAGCAGCTTAGTTAGCATGAACACTGAAGCTTTCTTT.

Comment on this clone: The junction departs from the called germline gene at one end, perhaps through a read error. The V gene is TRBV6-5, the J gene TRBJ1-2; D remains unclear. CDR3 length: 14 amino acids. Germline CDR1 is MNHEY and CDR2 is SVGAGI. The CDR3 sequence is CASSYSAENYGYTF. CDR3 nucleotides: TGTGCCAGCAGCTACTCGGCAGAAAACTATGGCTACACCTTC.

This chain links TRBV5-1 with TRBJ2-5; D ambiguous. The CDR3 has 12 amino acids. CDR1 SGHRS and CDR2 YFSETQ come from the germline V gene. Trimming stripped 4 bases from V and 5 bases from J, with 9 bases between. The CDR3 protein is CASSPRAETQYF. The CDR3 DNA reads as TGCGCCAGCAGCCCTCGAGCGGAGACCCAGTACTTC.

CDR3: CASSPQGSSYEQYF. In DNA, the CDR3 is TGTGCCAGCAGCCCCCAGGGGAGCTCCTACGAGCAGTACTTC. The chain carries TRBV5-4 and TRBJ2-7, with D maybe TRBD1 (6 bases). The CDR3 runs 14 residues. Trimming left V 4 bases short and J 0 bases short, with 11 bases between. Germline lookup yields CDR1 SGHNT and CDR2 YYREEE (reference sequence).

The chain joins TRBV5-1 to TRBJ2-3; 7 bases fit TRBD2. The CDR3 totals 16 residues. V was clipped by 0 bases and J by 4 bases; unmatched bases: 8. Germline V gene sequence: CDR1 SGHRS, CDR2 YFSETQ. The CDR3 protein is CASSLVGRVLPDTQYF. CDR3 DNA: TGCGCCAGCAGCTTGGTGGGGAGGGTTCTGCCAGATACGCAGTATTTT.

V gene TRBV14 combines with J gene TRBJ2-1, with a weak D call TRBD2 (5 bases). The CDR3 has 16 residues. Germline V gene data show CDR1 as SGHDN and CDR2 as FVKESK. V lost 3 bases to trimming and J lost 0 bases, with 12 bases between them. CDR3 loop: CASSHRRLASYNEQFF. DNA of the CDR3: TGTGCCAGCAGCCACCGAAGGCTAGCCTCCTACAATGAGCAGTTCTTC.

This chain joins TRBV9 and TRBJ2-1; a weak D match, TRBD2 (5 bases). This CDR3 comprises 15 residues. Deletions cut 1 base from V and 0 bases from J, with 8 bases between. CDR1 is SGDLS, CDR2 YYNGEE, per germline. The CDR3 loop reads CASSVSSTSYNEQFF. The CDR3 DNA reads TGTGCCAGCAGCGTATCTAGCACCTCCTACAATGAGCAGTTCTTC.

The CDR3, as DNA: TGCGCCAGCAGCTTCGGACAGCCCACAGATACGCAGTATTTT. Protein: CASSFGQPTDTQYF. The V and J genes are TRBV5-1 and TRBJ2-3; D is possibly TRBD1 (6 bases). The germline gives CDR1 SGHRS, CDR2 YFSETQ. Trimming pared 2 bases from V and 2 bases from J, leaving 9 bases between. The CDR3 length is 14 residues.

The CDR3 reads CARETGAGELFF. The CDR3 region has the DNA TGTGCCAGGGAAACGGGAGCCGGGGAGCTGTTTTTT. The J gene is TRBJ2-2, the V gene TRBV7-9; perhaps TRBD2 as D (6 bases). The CDR3 length is 12 residues. Trimming left V 9 bases short and J 6 bases short, with 11 bases between. The germline V gene encodes CDR1 SEHNR and CDR2 FQNEAQ (reference sequence). Based on the CDR3 plus reference TRBV7-9 and TRBJ2-2, the full variable domain is DTGVSQNPRHKITKRGQNVTFRCDPISEHNRLYWYRQTLGQGPEFLTYFQNEAQLEKSRLLSDRFSAERPKGSFSTLEIQRTEQGDSAMYLCARETGAGELFFGEGSRLTVL.

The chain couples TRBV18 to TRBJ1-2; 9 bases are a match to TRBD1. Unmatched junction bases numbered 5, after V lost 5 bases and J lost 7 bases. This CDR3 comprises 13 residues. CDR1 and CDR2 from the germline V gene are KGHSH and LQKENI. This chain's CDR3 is CASSGGTGFGYTF. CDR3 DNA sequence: TGTGCCAGCTCAGGCGGGACAGGGTTTGGCTACACCTTC.

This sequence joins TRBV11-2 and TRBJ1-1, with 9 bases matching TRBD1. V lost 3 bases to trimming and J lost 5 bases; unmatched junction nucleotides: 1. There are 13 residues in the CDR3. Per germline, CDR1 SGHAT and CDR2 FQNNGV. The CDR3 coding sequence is TGTGCCAGCAGCTTCGACAGGGGGACTGAAGCTTTCTTT. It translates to CASSFDRGTEAFF.

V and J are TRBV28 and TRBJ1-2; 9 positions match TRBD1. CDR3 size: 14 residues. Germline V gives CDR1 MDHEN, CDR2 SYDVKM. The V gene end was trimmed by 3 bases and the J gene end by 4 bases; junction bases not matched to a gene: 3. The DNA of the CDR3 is TGTGCCAGCAGTTTGGGACAGGGCCCCTATGGCTACACCTTC. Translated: CASSLGQGPYGYTF.

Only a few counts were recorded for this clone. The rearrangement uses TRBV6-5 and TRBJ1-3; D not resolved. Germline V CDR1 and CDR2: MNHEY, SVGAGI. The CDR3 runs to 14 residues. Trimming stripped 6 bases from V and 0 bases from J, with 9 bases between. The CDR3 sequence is CASSSTVSGNTIYF. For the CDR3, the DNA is TGTGCCAGCAGCTCCACGGTCTCTGGAAACACCATATATTTT.

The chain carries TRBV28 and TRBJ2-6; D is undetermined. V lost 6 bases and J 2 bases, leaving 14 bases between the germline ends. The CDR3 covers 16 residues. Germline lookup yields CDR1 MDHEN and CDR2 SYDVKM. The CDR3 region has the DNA TGTGCCAGCAGCCCCTTAATGGGCCCTGGGGCCAACGTCCTGACTTTC. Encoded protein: CASSPLMGPGANVLTF.

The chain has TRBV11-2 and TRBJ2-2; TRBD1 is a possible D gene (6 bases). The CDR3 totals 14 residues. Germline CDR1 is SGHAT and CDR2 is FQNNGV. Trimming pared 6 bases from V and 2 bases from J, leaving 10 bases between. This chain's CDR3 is CASSAGANTGELFF. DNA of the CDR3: TGTGCCAGCAGTGCAGGGGCAAACACCGGGGAGCTGTTTTTT.